A selection of T cell receptor beta chains follows, all from one sample in a study of blood T cell repertoires in COVID-19. Assay used: immunoSEQ multiplex PCR; TCRdb lists only in-frame clones, some missing. The sample gives just under 85,000 clones, around 87% of which show up once; 7.5% to 9.5% is in the top ten. The sequenced sample consisted of peripheral blood. The source is an elderly man with active or convalescent COVID-19. The CDR3 runs from the conserved cysteine through the conserved F or W. Each record gives: V gene, J gene, clone size, D gene, CDR3 protein, CDR3 DNA. A D gene is named only where the DNA matches it firmly. Not every row has a clone size; where given, it reads once, few, many or a size class.

>TRBV7-6|TRBJ1-4|few|.
CASSLGIKKEATNEKLFF
TGTGCCAGCAGCTTAGGAATTAAGAAGGAGGCAACTAATGAAAAACTGTTTTTT
>TRBV7-9|TRBJ1-2|.|TRBD1
CASTPFRDSAYGYTF
TGTGCCAGCACGCCTTTTCGGGACAGTGCCTATGGCTACACCTTC
>TRBV2|TRBJ1-2|.|.
CASTQSDYGYTF
TGTGCCAGCACTCAATCGGACTATGGCTACACCTTC
>TRBV19|TRBJ2-5|.|.
CASSMAGLVETQYF
TGTGCCAGTAGTATGGCAGGGCTGGTGGAGACCCAGTACTTC
>TRBV5-4|TRBJ1-4|.|.
CASSLGGGNEKLFF
TGTGCCAGCAGCTTGGGGGGGGGAAATGAAAAACTGTTTTTT
>TRBV19|TRBJ1-5|few|.
CASSVGGVIQPQHF
TGTGCCAGTAGTGTTGGGGGGGTGATACAGCCCCAGCATTTT
>TRBV28|TRBJ1-5|.|.
CASSPYHLDNQPQHF
TGTGCCAGCAGCCCTTACCACCTAGACAATCAGCCCCAGCATTTT
>TRBV3-1/TRBV3-2|TRBJ1-5|.|.
CASSHGQINQPQHF
TGTGCCAGCAGCCATGGGCAGATCAATCAGCCCCAGCATTTT
>TRBV19|TRBJ2-4|.|TRBD1
CASSVGGRGNIQYF
TGTGCCAGTTCGGTAGGGGGCCGAGGTAACATTCAGTACTTC
>TRBV5-1|TRBJ1-3|.|TRBD1
CASSPGQGLGNTIYF
TGCGCCAGCAGCCCGGGACAGGGGCTTGGAAACACCATATATTTT
>TRBV4-1|TRBJ2-2|.|.
CASSQRQGNTGELFF
TGCGCCAGCAGCCAACGGCAGGGAAACACCGGGGAGCTGTTTTTT
>TRBV6-1|TRBJ1-4|once|.
CASTETVREKLFF
TGTGCCAGCACTGAAACGGTTAGAGAAAAACTGTTTTTT
>TRBV28|TRBJ1-3|.|TRBD1
CASSWTGEGSGNTIYF
TGTGCCAGCAGCTGGACAGGGGAAGGTTCTGGAAACACCATATATTTT
>TRBV9|TRBJ2-5|.|.
CASSVGPGWSETQYF
TGTGCCAGCAGCGTAGGGCCAGGGTGGAGTGAGACCCAGTACTTC
>TRBV7-7|TRBJ2-1|.|.
CASSLGLGGEQFF
TGTGCCAGCAGCTTAGGGTTAGGCGGCGAGCAGTTCTTC
>TRBV15|TRBJ1-2|.|.
CATSPRPEGAGYTF
TGTGCCACCAGCCCCCGGCCGGAAGGAGCTGGCTACACCTTC
>TRBV3-1/TRBV3-2|TRBJ2-3|.|TRBD2
CASSQEASGGFTDTQYF
TGTGCCAGCAGCCAAGAAGCCAGCGGGGGCTTCACAGATACGCAGTATTTT
>TRBV24-1|TRBJ2-1|.|TRBD2
CATSGLAGGPYGEQFF
TGTGCCACCAGTGGGCTAGCGGGGGGGCCCTACGGTGAGCAGTTCTTC
>TRBV5-1|TRBJ2-1|.|TRBD1
CASSPQGAHYNEQFF
TGCGCCAGCAGCCCACAGGGGGCTCACTACAATGAGCAGTTCTTC
>TRBV5-5|TRBJ1-1|.|.
CASSLDPGIRIEAFF
TGTGCCAGCAGCTTGGACCCGGGAATCCGGATTGAAGCTTTCTTT
>TRBV28|TRBJ1-2|.|TRBD1
CASNSQGYYGYTF
TGTGCCAGCAACTCACAGGGGTACTATGGCTACACCTTC
>TRBV11-2|TRBJ2-1|.|.
CASSLARGQFF
TGTGCCAGCAGCTTAGCTCGAGGGCAGTTCTTC
>TRBV7-9|TRBJ1-2|.|.
CASRNPRGKEVGYTF
TGTGCCAGCAGAAACCCCAGGGGAAAAGAAGTTGGCTACACCTTC
>TRBV5-1|TRBJ2-1|.|TRBD1
CASSLGRGRWNEQFF
TGCGCCAGCAGCTTGGGCAGGGGGCGCTGGAATGAGCAGTTCTTC
>TRBV6-5|TRBJ1-3|.|TRBD1
CASTQGVFGNTIYF
TGTGCCAGCACCCAGGGGGTTTTTGGAAACACCATATATTTT
>TRBV2|TRBJ1-2|.|.
CASSGTSIYGYTF
TGTGCCAGCTCTGGGACAAGCATCTATGGCTACACCTTC
>TRBV2|TRBJ1-4|.|.
CASSEAGAPGKLFF
TGTGCCAGCAGTGAAGCGGGGGCGCCTGGAAAACTGTTTTTT
>TRBV6-6|TRBJ1-2|.|.
CASSSFGEGTYGYTF
TGTGCCAGCAGTTCTTTCGGGGAAGGTACCTATGGCTACACCTTC
>TRBV11-3|TRBJ2-5|.|TRBD1
CASSLTRTGVGETQYF
TGTGCCAGCAGCTTAACAAGGACAGGGGTAGGGGAGACCCAGTACTTC
>TRBV7-3|TRBJ2-3|.|TRBD2
CASSLRLAGGSDTQYF
TGTGCCAGCAGCCTAAGACTAGCGGGAGGATCGGATACGCAGTATTTT
>TRBV5-1|TRBJ2-2|.|TRBD2
CASSLTASGMGELFF
TGCGCCAGCAGCTTGACGGCTAGCGGGATGGGGGAGCTGTTTTTT
>TRBV4-1|TRBJ1-4|few|.
CASSRIGTHDNEKLFF
TGCGCCAGCAGCCGGATCGGGACTCATGATAATGAAAAACTGTTTTTT
>TRBV5-1|TRBJ2-5|once|TRBD1
CASSLGGQGQETQYF
TGCGCCAGCAGCTTGGGGGGACAGGGGCAAGAGACCCAGTACTTC
>TRBV3-1/TRBV3-2|TRBJ1-1|.|.
CASSQEVGGHPSVEAFF
TGTGCCAGCAGCCAAGAAGTCGGTGGACATCCTAGCGTGGAAGCTTTCTTT
>TRBV9|TRBJ1-4|once|.
CASSVDSGSTNEKLFF
TGTGCCAGCAGCGTAGATTCAGGTTCAACTAATGAAAAACTGTTTTTT
>TRBV9|TRBJ1-1|.|.
CASSVAWAGVDTEAFF
TGTGCCAGCAGCGTAGCATGGGCAGGGGTGGACACTGAAGCTTTCTTT
>TRBV7-2|TRBJ1-1|.|.
CASSVMTGNTEAFF
TGTGCCAGCAGCGTAATGACAGGGAACACTGAAGCTTTCTTT
>TRBV7-9|TRBJ2-3|.|TRBD1
CASSPGRDRVWDTQYF
TGTGCCAGCAGTCCCGGACGGGACAGGGTATGGGATACGCAGTATTTT
>TRBV27|TRBJ1-2|.|TRBD1
CASRGTGGHYGYTF
TGTGCCAGCAGGGGGACAGGGGGCCATTATGGCTACACCTTC
>TRBV6-6|TRBJ1-4|.|.
CATRPLGGFYEKLFF
TGTGCCACCAGACCCCTGGGGGGTTTCTATGAAAAACTGTTTTTT
>TRBV4-1|TRBJ1-2|.|TRBD1
CASSNPGQANYGYTF
TGCGCCAGCAGCAATCCGGGACAGGCAAACTATGGCTACACCTTC
>TRBV2|TRBJ2-1|.|TRBD2
CASRSGLAGRSSYNEQFF
TGTGCCAGCAGGTCCGGGCTAGCGGGGCGAAGCTCCTACAATGAGCAGTTCTTC
>TRBV19|TRBJ1-1|.|.
CASSIDRGNTEAFF
TGTGCCAGTAGTATAGACAGGGGGAACACTGAAGCTTTCTTT
>TRBV11-2|TRBJ2-5|.|TRBD2
CASSLTSGQETQYF
TGTGCCAGCAGCTTGACTAGCGGGCAAGAGACCCAGTACTTC
>TRBV18|TRBJ2-5|.|.
CASSPPRPAGTQYF
TGTGCCAGCTCACCACCTCGGCCAGCGGGGACCCAGTACTTC
>TRBV11-2|TRBJ2-2|once|.
CASSLGAGWMNTGELFF
TGTGCCAGCAGCTTAGGGGCAGGGTGGATGAACACCGGGGAGCTGTTTTTT
>TRBV3-1/TRBV3-2|TRBJ2-2|.|.
CASSRDNANTGELFF
TGTGCCAGCAGCCGGGACAATGCGAACACCGGGGAGCTGTTTTTT
>TRBV4-2|TRBJ1-3|once|.
CASSQGLNRDSGNTIYF
TGTGCCAGCAGCCAAGGTCTTAACAGGGACTCTGGAAACACCATATATTTT
>TRBV15|TRBJ2-1|.|TRBD2
CATSRGLAEFNEQFF
TGTGCCACCAGCAGGGGACTAGCGGAGTTCAATGAGCAGTTCTTC
>TRBV9|TRBJ2-5|once|TRBD2
CASSPGLPFQETQYF
TGTGCCAGCAGCCCGGGACTACCCTTCCAAGAGACCCAGTACTTC
>TRBV28|TRBJ2-3|.|TRBD2
CASSSPYQRGVTDTQYF
TGTGCCAGCAGTTCACCCTACCAGCGGGGGGTCACAGATACGCAGTATTTT
>TRBV6-5|TRBJ1-1|.|TRBD1
CASSPRTGAVAFF
TGTGCCAGCAGTCCGAGGACAGGGGCGGTAGCTTTCTTT
>TRBV11-2|TRBJ2-3|once|TRBD1
CASSSTGDSTISDTQYF
TGTGCCAGCAGCTCCACAGGGGACAGCACCATCTCAGATACGCAGTATTTT
>TRBV9|TRBJ1-6|.|TRBD1
CASSPGQGDSPLHF
TGTGCCAGCAGCCCTGGACAGGGGGATTCACCCCTCCACTTT
>TRBV18|TRBJ1-2|.|TRBD1
CASSPNRQGSAPGDGYTF
TGTGCCAGCTCACCAAACCGACAGGGATCGGCCCCGGGGGATGGCTACACCTTC
>TRBV3-1/TRBV3-2|TRBJ2-1|.|TRBD1
CASSQVGTGSSNEQFF
TGTGCCAGCAGCCAAGTCGGGACAGGGTCTAGCAATGAGCAGTTCTTC
>TRBV18|TRBJ1-3|.|.
CASSPRVDKGGNTIYF
TGTGCCAGCTCACCACGTGTGGATAAGGGGGGAAACACCATATATTTT
>TRBV7-3|TRBJ2-2|.|TRBD2
CASNDRLAGGGELFF
TGTGCCAGTAACGATAGACTAGCGGGAGGCGGGGAGCTGTTTTTT
>TRBV6-2/TRBV6-3|TRBJ1-1|few|.
CASSLEFGTEAFF
TGTGCCAGCAGTTTGGAGTTCGGCACTGAAGCTTTCTTT
>TRBV5-4|TRBJ2-5|.|TRBD2
CASSLGGTSEETQYF
TGTGCCAGCAGCTTGGGGGGGACTAGCGAAGAGACCCAGTACTTC